These 19 T cell receptor beta chains share one sample of origin, sequenced in a study of blood T cell repertoires in COVID-19. The method was immunoSEQ multiplex PCR; TCRdb's version includes in-frame clones alone and lacks a portion of them. The sample has 130,000 to 150,000 clones; roughly 80% are singletons. The sequenced sample consisted of peripheral blood. These receptors came from a man aged 70 or older who had recovered from COVID-19.

This clone was picked up a small number of times. The chain links TRBV11-2 to TRBJ2-7, with TRBD2 matching over 10 bases. Germline V lookup: CDR1 SGHAT, CDR2 FQNNGV. There are 15 residues in the CDR3. Trimming took 0 bases from V and 4 from J; bases not matched to a gene: 3. Written as DNA, the CDR3 is TGTGCCAGCAGCTTAGAACTAGCGGGACGGTACGAGCAGTACTTC. Its translation is CASSLELAGRYEQYF.

In its sample, this clone was seen once. This sequence joins TRBV11-2 and TRBJ2-7; 7 positions agree with TRBD1. Trimming at V came to 7 bases and at J to 0 bases, leaving 6 bases not matched to a gene. Germline CDR1 and CDR2: SGHAT and FQNNGV. The CDR3 is 14 residues long. The CDR3, as DNA: TGTGCCAGCAAGTCCGGGACAGCCTCCTACGAGCAGTACTTC. This translates into CASKSGTASYEQYF.

This clone was seen more than once but under ten times. The chain combines TRBV9 with TRBJ2-1; a possible D gene is TRBD2 (6 bases). The germline V gene has CDR1 SGDLS and CDR2 YYNGEE. The CDR3 is made up of 14 amino acids. V shed 3 bases and J shed 4 bases, with 11 bases lying between them. The CDR3 protein is CASSEGLQYNEQFF. DNA for the CDR3: TGTGCCAGCAGCGAGGGACTTCAGTACAATGAGCAGTTCTTC.

V gene TRBV4-1 combines with J gene TRBJ1-6; weak D call: TRBD1 (5 bases). The CDR3 is 15 amino acids. Germline values: CDR1 MGHRA, CDR2 YSYEKL. The V end was cut by 3 bases, the J end by 4 bases, with 10 bases between. As DNA, the CDR3 is TGCGCCAGCAGCCAGACTCAGGGTTATAATTCACCCCTCCACTTT. Translating it yields CASSQTQGYNSPLHF.

This clone was recorded once. The chain recombines TRBV29-1 with TRBJ2-1; TRBD2 is a possible D gene (6 bases). Looked up from germline, CDR1 is SQVTM and CDR2 is ANQGSEA. Deletions cut 5 bases from V and 8 bases from J, with 7 bases between. This CDR3 contains 10 residues. The CDR3 here is CSVWRDEQFF. The DNA for the CDR3 is TGCAGCGTTTGGAGGGATGAGCAGTTCTTC.

In this sample, this clone turned up a few times. This chain links TRBV2 with TRBJ1-6; D not resolved. The germline V gene encodes CDR1 SNHLY and CDR2 FYNNEI. V lost 4 bases and J 10 bases, leaving 8 bases between the germline ends. This CDR3 has 12 amino acids. This CDR3 is CASSGRVSPLHF. The CDR3, as DNA: TGTGCCAGCAGTGGACGGGTCTCACCCCTCCACTTT.

The chain links TRBV2 to TRBJ2-5; 10 bases are a match to TRBD2. Germline values: CDR1 SNHLY, CDR2 FYNNEI. This CDR3 region has 16 residues. With V trimmed by 8 bases and J by 2 bases, 11 bases remained unmatched. The CDR3 nucleotides are TGTGCCAGCCGAAATTACGGGACTAGCGCGCAAGAGACCCAGTACTTC. Protein: CASRNYGTSAQETQYF.

The V and J genes are TRBV10-3 and TRBJ2-7, with 10 bases aligning to TRBD1. Germline CDR1 reads ENHRY; CDR2 reads SYGVKD. The V segment lost 4 bases and the J segment 3 bases; nucleotides outside the gene matches: 18. The CDR3 is 19 amino acids. CDR3 nucleotides: TGTGCCATCAGTGGCCGGACAGGGGGAGGGTTAGCGGGACACTACGAGCAGTACTTC. It specifies CAISGRTGGGLAGHYEQYF.

The chain is built from TRBV25-1 and TRBJ2-1; 11 bases match TRBD2. Germline assignment: CDR1 MGHDK and CDR2 SYGVNS. The ends lost 6 bases at V and 5 bases at J; junction bases unmatched: 6. The CDR3 is 15 residues long. CDR3: CASRELAGEDNEQFF. CDR3 nucleotide sequence: TGTGCCAGCAGGGAACTAGCGGGAGAGGACAATGAGCAGTTCTTC.

The chain links TRBV4-1 to TRBJ2-7; D possibly corresponds to TRBD1 (7 bases). The germline V and J ends were trimmed by 1 base and 3 bases, with 13 bases remaining between them. Germline V gene data show CDR1 as MGHRA and CDR2 as YSYEKL. The CDR3 is 15 amino acids. The CDR3 spells CASSQAAGQSYEQYF. In DNA, the CDR3 is TGCGCCAGCAGCCAAGCGGCGGGACAGAGCTACGAGCAGTACTTC.

This clone was detected a few times. J is TRBJ2-7 and V is TRBV5-1; TRBD1 matches 7 bases. Per the germline V gene, CDR1 is SGHRS and CDR2 is YFSETQ. The V gene end was trimmed by 1 base and the J gene end by 4 bases; junction bases not matched to a gene: 17. The CDR3 consists of 18 residues. In DNA form, the CDR3 reads TGCGCCAGCAGCTTGCAGGGGACCTCCGGGACAGTCGGATACGAGCAGTACTTC. This encodes CASSLQGTSGTVGYEQYF.

The chain combines TRBV4-1 with TRBJ2-3, with D unresolved. The CDR3 length is 15 residues. CDR1 is MGHRA and CDR2 is YSYEKL in the germline V gene. The V end lost 1 base, the J end lost 2 bases, and 10 bases lay between the germline ends. CDR3: CASSQAAGFTDTQYF. The CDR3 DNA reads as TGCGCCAGCAGCCAAGCCGCCGGGTTCACAGATACGCAGTATTTT.

V is TRBV5-4 and J is TRBJ2-3; 10 bases agree with TRBD2. Germline V gives CDR1 SGHNT, CDR2 YYREEE (reference sequence). Losses at the gene ends were 2 bases for V and 6 bases for J; bases not matched to a gene: 9. There are 16 residues in the CDR3. The CDR3 region has the DNA TGTGCCAGCAGCTTCGGGACTAGCGTAGAGGGTGATACGCAGTATTTT. It translates to CASSFGTSVEGDTQYF. The full variable domain, rest sourced from reference TRBV5-4 and TRBJ2-3, is ETGVTQSPTHLIKTRGQQVTLRCSSQSGHNTVSWYQQALGQGPQFIFQYYREEENGRGNFPPRFSGLQFPNYSSELNVNALELDDSALYLCASSFGTSVEGDTQYFGPGTRLTVL.

The J gene is TRBJ1-2, the V gene TRBV11-2; D call uncertain. Germline V CDR1 and CDR2: SGHAT, FQNNGV. Between the trimmed V and J ends, which lost 6 bases and 2 bases, there was a span of 13 bases. This CDR3 spans 14 amino acids. The chain's CDR3 is CASSSGEANYGYTF. The CDR3 DNA reads as TGTGCCAGCAGTTCTGGGGAGGCAAACTATGGCTACACCTTC.

As for this clone: Its ends do not fully match the called genes, so a read error is possible. The genes are TRBV7-7 and TRBJ2-7; 7 positions agree with TRBD1. Germline CDR1 reads SSHAT; CDR2 reads FNYEAQ (reference sequence). The CDR3 is 15 residues long. The CDR3 nucleotides read TGTGCCAGCAGCCCCAGCGCAGGGGGTTCCTTCGAGCAGTACTTC. Amino acid sequence: CASSPSAGGSFEQYF.

V and J are TRBV27 and TRBJ2-7, with 9 bases lining up with TRBD2. This CDR3 has 15 residues. The V gene end was trimmed by 6 bases and the J gene end by 9 bases; junction bases not matched to a gene: 15. CDR1 MNHEY and CDR2 SMNVEV come from the germline V gene (reference sequence). The CDR3 spells CASRAISGRFDGQYF. The CDR3 nucleotides are TGTGCCAGCAGGGCCATTAGCGGGAGATTCGATGGGCAGTACTTC.

V and J are TRBV7-8 and TRBJ1-2, with 9 nucleotides matching TRBD1. Germline CDR1 reads SGHVS; CDR2 reads FQNEAQ. Trimming cost V 2 bases and J 3 bases; bases outside gene matches: 10. CDR3 length: 17 residues. Written as DNA, the CDR3 is TGTGCCAGCAGCTTATCTGGAGGCGGGACAGGGCACTATGGCTACACCTTC. Encoded protein: CASSLSGGGTGHYGYTF.

The V and J genes are TRBV2 and TRBJ2-7; D possibly corresponds to TRBD2 (5 bases). With 8 bases removed from V and 6 bases from J, the gap between germline ends came to 14 bases. The CDR3 has 12 amino acids. CDR1 SNHLY and CDR2 FYNNEI come from the germline V gene. DNA for the CDR3: TGTGCCAGCGGACTGGTGGAGGCCGAGCAGTACTTC. Translated, it gives CASGLVEAEQYF.

This clone was seen a handful of times. The chain combines TRBV9 with TRBJ2-5; the match to TRBD1 covers 7 bases. This CDR3 comprises 15 residues. Germline trimming cut 3 bases from V and 3 bases from J; bases unmatched to any gene: 8. Germline loops: CDR1 SGDLS, CDR2 YYNGEE. This CDR3 is CASSGDWDSKETQYF. DNA of the CDR3: TGTGCCAGCAGCGGAGACTGGGACAGTAAAGAGACCCAGTACTTC.